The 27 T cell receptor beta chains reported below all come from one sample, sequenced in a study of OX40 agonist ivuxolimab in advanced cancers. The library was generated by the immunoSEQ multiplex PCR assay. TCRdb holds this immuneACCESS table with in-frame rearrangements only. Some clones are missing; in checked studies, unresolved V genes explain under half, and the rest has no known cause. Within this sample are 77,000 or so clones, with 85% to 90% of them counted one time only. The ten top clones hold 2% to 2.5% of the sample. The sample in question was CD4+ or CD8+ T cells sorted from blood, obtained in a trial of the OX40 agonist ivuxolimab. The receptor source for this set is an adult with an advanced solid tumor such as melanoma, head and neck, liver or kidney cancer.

The CDR3 nucleotides read TGTGCCAGCAGCGGACAGGCGAACACTGAAGCTTTCTTT. Translating it yields CASSGQANTEAFF. The rearrangement links TRBV14 to TRBJ1-1, with 7 bases matching TRBD1. V was clipped by 5 bases and J by 1 base; unmatched bases: 1. The CDR3 has 13 amino acids. CDR1 and CDR2 (germline): SGHDN, FVKESK.

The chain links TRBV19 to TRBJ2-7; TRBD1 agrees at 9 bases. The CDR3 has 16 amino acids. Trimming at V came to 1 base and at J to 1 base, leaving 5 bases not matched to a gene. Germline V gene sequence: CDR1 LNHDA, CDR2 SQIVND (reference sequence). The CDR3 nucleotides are TGTGCCAGTAGTATAGTCGCACAGGGGGCATCCTACGAGCAGTACTTC. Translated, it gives CASSIVAQGASYEQYF.

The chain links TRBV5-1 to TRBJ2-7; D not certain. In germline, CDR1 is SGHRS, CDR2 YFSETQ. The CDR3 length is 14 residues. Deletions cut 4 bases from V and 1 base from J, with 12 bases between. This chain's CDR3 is CASSIGGESYEQYF. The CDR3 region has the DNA TGCGCCAGCAGCATCGGTGGCGAATCCTACGAGCAGTACTTC. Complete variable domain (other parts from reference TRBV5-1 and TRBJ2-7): KAGVTQTPRYLIKTRGQQVTLSCSPISGHRSVSWYQQTPGQGLQFLFEYFSETQRNKGNFPGRFSGRQFSNSRSEMNVSTLELGDSALYLCASSIGGESYEQYFGPGTRLTVT.

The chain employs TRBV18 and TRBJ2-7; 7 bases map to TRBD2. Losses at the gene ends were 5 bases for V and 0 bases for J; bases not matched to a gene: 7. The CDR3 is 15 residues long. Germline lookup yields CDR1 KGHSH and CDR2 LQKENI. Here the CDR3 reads CASSASGVISYEQYF. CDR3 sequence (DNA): TGTGCCAGCTCAGCAAGCGGGGTAATCTCCTACGAGCAGTACTTC.

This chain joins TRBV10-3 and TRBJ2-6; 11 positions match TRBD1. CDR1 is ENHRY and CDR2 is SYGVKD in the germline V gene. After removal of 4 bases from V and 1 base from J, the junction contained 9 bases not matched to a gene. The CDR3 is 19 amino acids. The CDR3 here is CAISALGTGGLSGANVLTF. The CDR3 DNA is TGTGCCATCAGTGCCCTCGGGACAGGGGGTTTATCTGGGGCCAACGTCCTGACTTTC.

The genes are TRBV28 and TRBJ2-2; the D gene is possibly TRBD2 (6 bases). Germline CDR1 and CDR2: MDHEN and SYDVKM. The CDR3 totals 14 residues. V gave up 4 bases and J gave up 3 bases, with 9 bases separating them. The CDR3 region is CASSSGDYTGELFF. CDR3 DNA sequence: TGTGCCAGCAGTTCGGGGGACTACACCGGGGAGCTGTTTTTT.

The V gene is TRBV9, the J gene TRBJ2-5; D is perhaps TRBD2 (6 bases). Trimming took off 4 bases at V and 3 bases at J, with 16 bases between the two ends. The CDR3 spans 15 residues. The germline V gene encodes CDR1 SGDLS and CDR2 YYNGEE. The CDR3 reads CASSMAGRREETQYF. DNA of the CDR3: TGTGCCAGCAGCATGGCGGGACGTAGGGAAGAGACCCAGTACTTC.

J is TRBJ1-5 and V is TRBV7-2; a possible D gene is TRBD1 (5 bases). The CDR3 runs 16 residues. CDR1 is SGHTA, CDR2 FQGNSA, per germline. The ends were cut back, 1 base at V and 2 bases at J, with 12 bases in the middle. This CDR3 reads CASSLVRTQGNQPQHF. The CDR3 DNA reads TGTGCCAGCAGCTTAGTCCGCACACAGGGCAATCAGCCCCAGCATTTT.

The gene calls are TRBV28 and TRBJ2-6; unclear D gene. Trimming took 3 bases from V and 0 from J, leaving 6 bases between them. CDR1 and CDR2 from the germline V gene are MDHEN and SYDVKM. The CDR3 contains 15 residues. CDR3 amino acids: CASSFEHSGANVLTF. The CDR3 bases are TGTGCCAGCAGTTTCGAACACTCTGGGGCCAACGTCCTGACTTTC.

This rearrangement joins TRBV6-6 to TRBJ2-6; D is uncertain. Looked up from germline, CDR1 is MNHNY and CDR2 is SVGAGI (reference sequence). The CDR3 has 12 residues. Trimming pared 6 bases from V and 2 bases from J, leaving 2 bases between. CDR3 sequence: CASRAGANVLTF. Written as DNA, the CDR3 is TGTGCCAGCAGAGCTGGGGCCAACGTCCTGACTTTC.

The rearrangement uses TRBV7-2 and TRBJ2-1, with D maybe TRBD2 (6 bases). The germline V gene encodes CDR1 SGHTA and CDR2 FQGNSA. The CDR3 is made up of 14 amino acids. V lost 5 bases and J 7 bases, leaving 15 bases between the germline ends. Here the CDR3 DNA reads TGTGCCAGCAGCCCCCCCGGGGGACGAAATGAGCAGTTCTTC. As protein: CASSPPGGRNEQFF.

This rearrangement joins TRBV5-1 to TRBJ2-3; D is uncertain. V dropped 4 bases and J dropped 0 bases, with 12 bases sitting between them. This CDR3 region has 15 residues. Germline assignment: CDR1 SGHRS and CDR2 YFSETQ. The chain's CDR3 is CASSPTRASTDTQYF. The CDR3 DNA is TGCGCCAGCAGCCCCACACGTGCTAGCACAGATACGCAGTATTTT.

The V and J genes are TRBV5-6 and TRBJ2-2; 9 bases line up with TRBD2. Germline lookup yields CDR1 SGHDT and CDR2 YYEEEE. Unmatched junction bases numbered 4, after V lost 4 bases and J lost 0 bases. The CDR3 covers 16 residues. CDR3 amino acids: CASSPVAGANTGELFF. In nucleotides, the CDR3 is TGTGCCAGCAGCCCGGTAGCGGGAGCGAACACCGGGGAGCTGTTTTTT.

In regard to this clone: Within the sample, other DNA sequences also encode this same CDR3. CDR3 nucleotides: TGCGCCAGCAGCTTGGTAAGCTACGAGCAGTACTTC. It is translated as CASSLVSYEQYF. The chain is built from TRBV5-1 and TRBJ2-7; D remains unclear. Germline assignment: CDR1 SGHRS and CDR2 YFSETQ. The CDR3 consists of 12 residues. V dropped 0 bases and J dropped 3 bases, with 4 bases sitting between them.

CDR3 residues: CASSLDYEQYF. The CDR3 region has the DNA TGTGCCAGCAGCCTCGACTACGAGCAGTACTTC. The chain links TRBV28 to TRBJ2-7; D remains unclear. CDR3 length: 11 amino acids. Trimming took off 6 bases at V and 3 bases at J, with 6 bases between the two ends. Germline CDR1 and CDR2: MDHEN and SYDVKM.

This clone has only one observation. CDR3 sequence reads: CASSLALAPYEQYF. CDR3 coding DNA: TGTGCCAGCAGTTTAGCCCTAGCTCCCTACGAGCAGTACTTC. This chain links TRBV28 with TRBJ2-7; TRBD2 might be the D (5 bases). CDR1 is MDHEN, CDR2 SYDVKM, per germline. CDR3 length: 14 amino acids. Trimming removed 2 bases from V and 2 bases from J, with 10 bases in between. Combining the CDR3 with reference TRBV28 and TRBJ2-7 gives the whole variable domain DVKVTQSSRYLVKRTGEKVFLECVQDMDHENMFWYRQDPGLGLRLIYFSYDVKMKEKGDIPEGYSVSREKKERFSLILESASTNQTSMYLCASSLALAPYEQYFGPGTRLTVT.

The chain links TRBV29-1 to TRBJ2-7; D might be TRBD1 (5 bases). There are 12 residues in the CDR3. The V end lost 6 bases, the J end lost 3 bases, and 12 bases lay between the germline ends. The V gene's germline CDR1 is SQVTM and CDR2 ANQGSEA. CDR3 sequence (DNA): TGCAGCGTAGGGGCAGTAGGCTACGAGCAGTACTTC. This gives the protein CSVGAVGYEQYF.

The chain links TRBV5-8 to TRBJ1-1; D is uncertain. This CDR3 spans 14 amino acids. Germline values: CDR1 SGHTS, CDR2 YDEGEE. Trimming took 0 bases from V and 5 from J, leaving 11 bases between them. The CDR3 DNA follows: TGTGCCAGCAGCTTGGGGTTTAGAGGAACTGAAGCTTTCTTT. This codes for CASSLGFRGTEAFF.

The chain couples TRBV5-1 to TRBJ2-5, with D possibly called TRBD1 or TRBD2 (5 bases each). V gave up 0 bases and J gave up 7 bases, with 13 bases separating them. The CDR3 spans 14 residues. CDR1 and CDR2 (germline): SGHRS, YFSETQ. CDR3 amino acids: CASSLVLGVGTQYF. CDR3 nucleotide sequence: TGCGCCAGCAGCTTGGTATTGGGGGTAGGGACCCAGTACTTC.

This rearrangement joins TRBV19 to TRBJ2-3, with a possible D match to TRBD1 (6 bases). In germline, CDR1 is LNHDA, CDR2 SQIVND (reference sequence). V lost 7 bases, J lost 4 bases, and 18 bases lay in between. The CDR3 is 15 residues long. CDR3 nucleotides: TGTGCCAGTACCCTAGGGGGTTCCGATTCAGATACGCAGTATTTT. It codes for CASTLGGSDSDTQYF.

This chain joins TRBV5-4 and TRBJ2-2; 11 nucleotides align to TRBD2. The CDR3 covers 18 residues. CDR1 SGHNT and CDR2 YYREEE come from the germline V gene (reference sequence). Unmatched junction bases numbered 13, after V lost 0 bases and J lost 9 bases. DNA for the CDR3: TGTGCCAGCAGCTTGGGGGGGACTAGCGGATACTCGGGTCGGGAGCTGTTTTTT. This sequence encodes CASSLGGTSGYSGRELFF. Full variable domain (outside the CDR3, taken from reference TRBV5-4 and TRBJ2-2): ETGVTQSPTHLIKTRGQQVTLRCSSQSGHNTVSWYQQALGQGPQFIFQYYREEENGRGNFPPRFSGLQFPNYSSELNVNALELDDSALYLCASSLGGTSGYSGRELFFGEGSRLTVL.

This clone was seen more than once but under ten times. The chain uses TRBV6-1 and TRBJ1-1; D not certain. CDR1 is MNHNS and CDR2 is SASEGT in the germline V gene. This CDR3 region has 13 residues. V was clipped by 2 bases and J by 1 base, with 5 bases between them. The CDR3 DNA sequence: TGTGCCAGCAGTGAACGGGGGAACACTGAAGCTTTCTTT. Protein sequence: CASSERGNTEAFF.

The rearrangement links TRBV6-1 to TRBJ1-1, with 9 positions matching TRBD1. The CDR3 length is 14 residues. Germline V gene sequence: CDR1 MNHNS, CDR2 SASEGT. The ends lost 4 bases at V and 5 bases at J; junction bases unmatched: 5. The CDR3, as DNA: TGTGCCAGCAGTGCCCACAGGGGGCAGACTGAAGCTTTCTTT. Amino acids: CASSAHRGQTEAFF.

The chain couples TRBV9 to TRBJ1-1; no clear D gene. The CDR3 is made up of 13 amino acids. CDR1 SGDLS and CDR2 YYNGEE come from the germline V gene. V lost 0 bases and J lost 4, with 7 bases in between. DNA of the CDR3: TGTGCCAGCAGCGTAGGGAGCAGCACTGAAGCTTTCTTT. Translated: CASSVGSSTEAFF. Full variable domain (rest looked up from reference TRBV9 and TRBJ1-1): DSGVTQTPKHLITATGQRVTLRCSPRSGDLSVYWYQQSLDQGLQFLIQYYNGEERAKGNILERFSAQQFPDLHSELNLSSLELGDSALYFCASSVGSSTEAFFGQGTRLTVV.

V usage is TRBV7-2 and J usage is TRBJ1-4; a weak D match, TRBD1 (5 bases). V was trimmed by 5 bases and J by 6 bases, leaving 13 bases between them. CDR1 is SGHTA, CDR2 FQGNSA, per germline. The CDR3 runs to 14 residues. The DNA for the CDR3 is TGTGCCAGCAGCAACGGGGGAGGGGATGAAAAACTGTTTTTT. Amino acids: CASSNGGGDEKLFF.

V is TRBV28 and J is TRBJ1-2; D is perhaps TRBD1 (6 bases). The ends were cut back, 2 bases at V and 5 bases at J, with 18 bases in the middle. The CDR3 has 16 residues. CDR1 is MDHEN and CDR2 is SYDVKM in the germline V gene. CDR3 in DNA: TGTGCCAGCAGTTTAAACAGGGCAGAGGGAACTTATGGCTACACCTTC. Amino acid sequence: CASSLNRAEGTYGYTF.

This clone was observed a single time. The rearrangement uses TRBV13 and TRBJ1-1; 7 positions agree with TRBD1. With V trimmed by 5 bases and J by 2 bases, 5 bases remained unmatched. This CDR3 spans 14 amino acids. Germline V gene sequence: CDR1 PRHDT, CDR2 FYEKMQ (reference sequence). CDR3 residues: CASSRGQTNTEAFF. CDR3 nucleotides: TGTGCCAGCAGCCGGGGACAGACCAACACTGAAGCTTTCTTT.